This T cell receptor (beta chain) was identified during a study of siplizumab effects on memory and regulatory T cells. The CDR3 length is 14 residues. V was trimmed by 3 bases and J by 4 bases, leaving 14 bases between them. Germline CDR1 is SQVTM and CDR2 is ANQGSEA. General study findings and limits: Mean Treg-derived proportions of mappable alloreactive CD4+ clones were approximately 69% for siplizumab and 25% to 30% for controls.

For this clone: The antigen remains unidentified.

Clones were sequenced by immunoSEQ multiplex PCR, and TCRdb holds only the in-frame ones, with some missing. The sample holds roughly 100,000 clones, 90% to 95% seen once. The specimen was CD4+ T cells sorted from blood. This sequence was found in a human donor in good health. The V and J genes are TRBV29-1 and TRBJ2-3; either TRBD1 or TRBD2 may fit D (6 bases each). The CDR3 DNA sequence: TGCAGCGTTGAGGGGGCGGGAAGGGCAGATACGCAGTATTTT. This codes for CSVEGAGRADTQYF.